This T cell receptor beta chain was sequenced during a study of CD8+CD57+ T cells in acquired aplastic anemia. Genomic DNA provided the template from which TCR beta VDJ and CDR3 profiles were obtained. One entry per CDR3 protein, called by TCRdb with MiXCR from the reads. The data contain about 200,000 distinct CDR3 sequences, 34% of them singletons. This clonotype was counted ten times or more. CDR1 SNHLY and CDR2 FYNNEI come from the germline V gene. The V segment lost 7 bases and the J segment 0 bases; nucleotides outside the gene matches: 13. The CDR3 loop spans 17 amino acids. The TCR originated in a human donor in good health, serving as a control. Specimen: sorted CD4+, CD8+, or CD8+CD57+ T cells (not recorded which) from PBMCs. This rearrangement joins TRBV2 to TRBJ1-1; TRBD1 agrees at 8 bases. The CDR3 is CASITFPGQEMNTEAFF. The DNA for the CDR3 is TGTGCCAGCATAACCTTTCCGGGACAGGAGATGAACACTGAAGCTTTCTTT.